The 23 T cell receptor beta chains below were found in one sample sequenced in a study of blood T cells in healthy people across ages. Using a J-beta primer mix together with a sample-barcoded 5' primer, a second PCR was run for about 6 to 12 cycles. TCRdb itself ran the 5' RACE reads through MiXCR, one entry per CDR3 protein. This sample has hundreds of thousands of distinct CDR3 sequences; roughly 25% occur once, and the top ten carry less than 3.5%. Another study also made use of these data, one on T cells of mothers and their children.

Sequencing was performed on blood. The source of these receptors is a boy between 10 and 17 years old in good health.

The rearrangement joins TRBV7-2 to TRBJ2-5; 9 bases are shared with TRBD2. Trimming cost V 3 bases and J 2 bases; bases outside gene matches: 7. This CDR3 has 16 amino acids. Per the germline V gene, CDR1 is SGHTA and CDR2 is FQGNSA. The CDR3 nucleotides read TGTGCCAGCAGCTTGAGTTCAAGCGGGGGGCAAGAGACCCAGTACTTC. This sequence encodes CASSLSSSGGQETQYF.

The chain is built from TRBV6-5 and TRBJ2-4; perhaps TRBD1 as D (5 bases). Between the trimmed V and J ends, which lost 0 bases and 6 bases, there was a span of 6 bases. This CDR3 contains 13 residues. Germline-derived CDR1 and CDR2 are MNHEY and SVGAGI. The CDR3 loop reads CASSYSQGNIQYF. The CDR3 coding sequence is TGTGCCAGCAGTTACTCCCAGGGAAACATTCAGTACTTC.

In its sample, this clonotype was seen a few times. The chain joins TRBV12-3 or TRBV12-4 to TRBJ1-2; D is uncertain. The CDR3 contains 13 residues. V was shortened by 5 bases and J by 4 bases, with 11 bases between the two germline ends. This CDR3 is CASSPPNIYGYTF. For the CDR3, the DNA is TGTGCCAGCAGTCCACCCAACATCTATGGCTACACCTTC.

The rearrangement uses TRBV12-3 or TRBV12-4 and TRBJ2-5; D is tentatively TRBD1 or TRBD2 (5 bases each). V lost 8 bases to trimming and J lost 2 bases, with 15 bases between them. The CDR3 totals 14 residues. Here the CDR3 reads CASAEVGEQETQYF. In DNA, the CDR3 is TGTGCCAGCGCGGAAGTGGGGGAGCAAGAGACCCAGTACTTC.

This clonotype was seen a handful of times. This chain connects TRBV20-1 to TRBJ1-4, with D uncertain. CDR1 and CDR2 from the germline V gene are DFQATT and SNEGSKA (reference sequence). The CDR3 has 13 residues. Trimming shortened V by 1 base and J by 5 bases, and 8 bases separated the two germline ends. The CDR3 DNA sequence: TGCAGTGCTAGAGCCACCCAAAATGAAAAACTGTTTTTT. Amino acids: CSARATQNEKLFF.

CDR3 bases: TGCAGTGCTAGTCGCCCGGGGCAGAGCCTCACAGATACGCAGTATTTT. This codes for CSASRPGQSLTDTQYF. The chain combines TRBV20-1 with TRBJ2-3, with D tentatively TRBD1 or TRBD2 (5 bases each). Trimming took 3 bases from V and 2 from J, leaving 18 bases between them. CDR1 and CDR2 (germline): DFQATT, SNEGSKA (reference sequence). The CDR3 runs 16 residues.

The J gene is TRBJ2-7, the V gene TRBV27, with TRBD1 as a possible D gene (7 bases). Germline V gene data show CDR1 as MNHEY and CDR2 as SMNVEV (reference sequence). V shed 6 bases and J shed 4 bases, with 16 bases lying between them. The CDR3 consists of 14 residues. The CDR3 nucleotides are TGTGCCAGCAGGCCGCAGGGGGGAGTATACGAGCAGTACTTC. It codes for CASRPQGGVYEQYF.

The V and J genes are TRBV7-8 and TRBJ2-5; 8 positions agree with TRBD2. Germline V gene lookup returns CDR1 SGHVS and CDR2 FQNEAQ. V lost 6 bases to trimming and J lost 2 bases; unmatched junction nucleotides: 8. CDR3 length equals 15 residues. The CDR3 bases are TGTGCCAGCAGAAACTTACCGGGGGGGCAAGAGACCCAGTACTTC. The encoded protein is CASRNLPGGQETQYF.

This sequence joins TRBV20-1 and TRBJ2-5; D ambiguous. CDR3 length equals 15 residues. CDR1 is DFQATT, CDR2 SNEGSKA, per germline (reference sequence). V lost 0 bases and J 3 bases, leaving 14 bases between the germline ends. CDR3 sequence: CSARDRQADKETQYF. In nucleotides, the CDR3 is TGCAGTGCTAGAGATAGGCAGGCGGATAAAGAGACCCAGTACTTC.

This clonotype was seen a few times. The genes are TRBV28 and TRBJ1-6, with unresolved D. V shed 5 bases and J shed 9 bases, with 17 bases lying between them. CDR3 length: 15 residues. CDR1 MDHEN and CDR2 SYDVKM come from the germline V gene. As DNA, the CDR3 is TGTGCCAGCAGTCCCGGTGGAGGGCCGCGTTCACCCCTCCACTTT. The encoded protein is CASSPGGGPRSPLHF.

There are a few counts of this clonotype. V is TRBV19 and J is TRBJ2-5, with D tentatively TRBD2 (6 bases). This CDR3 region has 13 residues. Trimming pared 7 bases from V and 2 bases from J, leaving 11 bases between. Germline V CDR1 and CDR2: LNHDA, SQIVND (reference sequence). In nucleotides, the CDR3 is TGTGCCAGTACCGCGGAGGGACAAGAGACCCAGTACTTC. As protein: CASTAEGQETQYF.

The chain joins TRBV5-1 to TRBJ2-1; possible D gene TRBD1, 5 bases. Germline-derived CDR1 and CDR2 are SGHRS and YFSETQ. The V gene lost 6 bases and the J gene lost 3 bases, with 22 bases spanning the gap. The CDR3 has 17 amino acids. Here the CDR3 DNA reads TGCGCCAGCAATCCCCCCCAGCATCCCAGGGTCTACAATGAGCAGTTCTTC. Its translation is CASNPPQHPRVYNEQFF. Based on the CDR3 plus reference TRBV5-1 and TRBJ2-1, the full variable domain is KAGVTQTPRYLIKTRGQQVTLSCSPISGHRSVSWYQQTPGQGLQFLFEYFSETQRNKGNFPGRFSGRQFSNSRSEMNVSTLELGDSALYLCASNPPQHPRVYNEQFFGPGTRLTVL.

This clonotype was observed a single time. An end of the junction does not agree with germline; a read error may underlie this. The chain uses TRBV27 and TRBJ2-5, with 10 bases identical to TRBD1. Germline CDR1 and CDR2: MNHEY and SMNVEV (reference sequence). This CDR3 spans 15 amino acids. CDR3 nucleotide sequence: TGCGCCAGCAGTGCGCCGGGACAGGGGCAAGAGACCCAGTACTTC. Protein product: CASSAPGQGQETQYF.

This clonotype was counted only a few times. This rearrangement joins TRBV5-1 to TRBJ2-5; 11 bases line up with TRBD2. The DNA end is more similar to TRBJ2-1, so the J call may be wrong. Germline values: CDR1 SGHRS, CDR2 YFSETQ. This CDR3 is 15 amino acids long. This chain's CDR3 is CASSFLAGGNDEQFF. CDR3 nucleotides: TGCGCCAGCAGTTTCCTAGCGGGGGGCAACGATGAGCAGTTCTTC.

This rearrangement joins TRBV4-2 to TRBJ2-1; the match to TRBD2 covers 9 bases. Germline V gene sequence: CDR1 LGHNA, CDR2 YNFKEQ. With V trimmed by 4 bases and J by 7 bases, 14 bases remained unmatched. This CDR3 has 17 amino acids. The CDR3 region is CASSLRLAGGPKNEQFF. The DNA of the CDR3 is TGTGCCAGCAGCCTTCGACTGGCGGGGGGGCCGAAGAATGAGCAGTTCTTC.

This clonotype was found a few times. V usage is TRBV15 and J usage is TRBJ2-1; the D gene is possibly TRBD2 (6 bases). The germline gives CDR1 LNHNV, CDR2 YYDKDF (reference sequence). The CDR3 loop spans 15 amino acids. V was shortened by 0 bases and J by 5 bases, with 11 bases between the two germline ends. Written as DNA, the CDR3 is TGTGCCACCAGCAGAGATACGGGACTCAACAATGAGCAGTTCTTC. The encoded protein is CATSRDTGLNNEQFF. The full variable domain, in which reference TRBV15 and TRBJ2-1 provide the parts outside the CDR3, is DAMVIQNPRYQVTQFGKPVTLSCSQTLNHNVMYWYQQKSSQAPKLLFHYYDKDFNNEADTPDNFQSRRPNTSFCFLDIRSPGLGDTAMYLCATSRDTGLNNEQFFGPGTRLTVL.

This clonotype appeared a few times. The genes are TRBV5-1 and TRBJ1-2; D gene unclear. From germline, CDR1 is SGHRS and CDR2 YFSETQ. Trimming stripped 0 bases from V and 6 bases from J, with 15 bases between. The CDR3 runs 15 residues. The CDR3 here is CASSLAGGVTDGYTF. The CDR3 DNA reads as TGCGCCAGCAGCTTGGCGGGAGGAGTGACGGATGGCTACACCTTC.

This clonotype has only a few counts. The CDR3 is CASSSDQNTEAFF. The CDR3 nucleotides read TGTGCCAGCAGTTCAGACCAGAACACTGAAGCTTTCTTT. The chain recombines TRBV27 with TRBJ1-1, with D hard to call. With 4 bases removed from V and 1 base from J, the gap between germline ends came to 7 bases. The germline V gene encodes CDR1 MNHEY and CDR2 SMNVEV (reference sequence). The CDR3 length is 13 residues.

This clonotype was seen a handful of times. The rearrangement links TRBV7-2 to TRBJ1-3, with a possible D match to TRBD1 (5 bases). Between the trimmed V and J ends, which lost 8 bases and 2 bases, there was a span of 13 bases. This CDR3 spans 14 amino acids. In germline, CDR1 is SGHTA, CDR2 FQGNSA. In DNA, the CDR3 is TGTGCCAGCGCCCCTGTAGGGGCTGGAAACACCATATATTTT. As protein: CASAPVGAGNTIYF. Full variable domain (outside the CDR3, taken from reference TRBV7-2 and TRBJ1-3): GAGVSQSPSNKVTEKGKDVELRCDPISGHTALYWYRQSLGQGLEFLIYFQGNSAPDKSGLPSDRFSAERTGGSVSTLTIQRTQQEDSAVYLCASAPVGAGNTIYFGEGSWLTVV.

The V call is TRBV2, the J call TRBJ2-1, with 11 nucleotides matching TRBD2. Germline assignment: CDR1 SNHLY and CDR2 FYNNEI. The CDR3 is 14 amino acids. The J segment lost 8 bases and the V segment lost 4 bases, leaving 4 bases of the junction unmatched. CDR3 residues: CASSGSSGGYEQFF. Here the CDR3 DNA reads TGTGCCAGCAGTGGTTCTAGCGGGGGGTATGAGCAGTTCTTC.

The V call is TRBV28, the J call TRBJ2-7; 9 nucleotides match TRBD2. V lost 2 bases to trimming and J lost 5 bases; unmatched junction nucleotides: 7. This CDR3 is 15 amino acids long. Per the germline V gene, CDR1 is MDHEN and CDR2 is SYDVKM. The CDR3 sequence is CASSLPRLAGNEQYF. Written as DNA, the CDR3 is TGTGCCAGCAGTTTACCGAGGCTAGCGGGGAACGAGCAGTACTTC.

As to this clonotype: Its ends do not fully match the called genes, so a read error is possible. The chain joins TRBV7-7 to TRBJ2-5, with TRBD2 identical over 7 bases. The CDR3 runs to 15 residues. Per germline, CDR1 SSHAT and CDR2 FNYEAQ (reference sequence). CDR3 sequence reads: CASSPVAGVQETQYF. CDR3 nucleotide sequence: TGTGCTAGCAGCCCGGTCGCGGGGGTCCAAGAGACCCAGTACTTC.

This clonotype has a handful of counts. The V and J genes are TRBV3-1 and TRBJ2-5; 7 bases line up with TRBD1. CDR3 length: 14 amino acids. The V gene end was trimmed by 2 bases and the J gene end by 2 bases; junction bases not matched to a gene: 2. Looked up from germline, CDR1 is LGHDT and CDR2 is YNNKEL (reference sequence). CDR3 protein: CASSQIRGQETQYF. The DNA of the CDR3 is TGTGCCAGCAGCCAAATCAGGGGGCAAGAGACCCAGTACTTC.